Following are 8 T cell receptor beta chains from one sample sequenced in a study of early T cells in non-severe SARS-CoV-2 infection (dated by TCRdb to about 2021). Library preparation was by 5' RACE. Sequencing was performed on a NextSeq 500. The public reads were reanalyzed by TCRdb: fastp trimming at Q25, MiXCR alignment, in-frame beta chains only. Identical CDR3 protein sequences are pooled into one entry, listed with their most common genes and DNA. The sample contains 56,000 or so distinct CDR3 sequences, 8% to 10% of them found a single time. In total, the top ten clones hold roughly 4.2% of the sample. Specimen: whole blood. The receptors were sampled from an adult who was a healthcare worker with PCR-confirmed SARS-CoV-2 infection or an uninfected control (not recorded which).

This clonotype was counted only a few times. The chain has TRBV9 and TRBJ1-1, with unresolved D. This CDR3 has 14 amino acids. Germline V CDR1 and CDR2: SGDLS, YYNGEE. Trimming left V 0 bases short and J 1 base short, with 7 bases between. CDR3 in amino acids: CASSVVRKNTEAFF. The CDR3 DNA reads TGTGCCAGCAGCGTAGTCCGGAAGAACACTGAAGCTTTCTTT.

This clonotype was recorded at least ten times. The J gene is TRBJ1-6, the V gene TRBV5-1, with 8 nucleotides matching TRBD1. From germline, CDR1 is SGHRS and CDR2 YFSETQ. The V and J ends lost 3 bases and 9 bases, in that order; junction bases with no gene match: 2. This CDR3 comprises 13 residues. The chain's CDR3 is CASSSDRVSPLHF. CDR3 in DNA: TGCGCCAGCAGCTCGGACAGGGTTTCACCCCTCCACTTT.

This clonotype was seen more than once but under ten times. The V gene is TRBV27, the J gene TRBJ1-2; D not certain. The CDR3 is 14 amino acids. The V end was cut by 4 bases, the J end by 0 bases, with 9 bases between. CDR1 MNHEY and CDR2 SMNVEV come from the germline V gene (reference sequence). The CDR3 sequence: CASSSYRSNYGYTF. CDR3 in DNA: TGTGCCAGCAGTTCGTACAGATCTAACTATGGCTACACCTTC.

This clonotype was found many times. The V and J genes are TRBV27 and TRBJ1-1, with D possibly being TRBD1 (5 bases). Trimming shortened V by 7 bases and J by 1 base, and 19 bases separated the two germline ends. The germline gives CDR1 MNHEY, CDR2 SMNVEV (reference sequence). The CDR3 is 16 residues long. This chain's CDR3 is CASKDQGDFRNTEAFF. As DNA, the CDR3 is TGTGCCAGCAAAGATCAAGGGGACTTCAGGAACACTGAAGCTTTCTTT.

CDR3 region: CASSPRTDGNEQFF. The CDR3 DNA follows: TGTGCCAGCAGCCCTCGGACAGACGGTAATGAGCAGTTCTTC. This chain joins TRBV7-9 and TRBJ2-1, with D tentatively TRBD1 (6 bases). The CDR3 totals 14 residues. The V and J ends lost 5 bases and 7 bases respectively, with 15 bases between them. Germline CDR1 is SEHNR and CDR2 is FQNEAQ (reference sequence). The full variable domain, its missing parts supplied by reference TRBV7-9 and TRBJ2-1, is DTGVSQNPRHKITKRGQNVTFRCDPISEHNRLYWYRQTLGQGPEFLTYFQNEAQLEKSRLLSDRFSAERPKGSFSTLEIQRTEQGDSAMYLCASSPRTDGNEQFFGPGTRLTVL.

The CDR3 spells CASSYSGDTQYF. In DNA, the CDR3 is TGTGCCAGCAGCTATAGCGGAGATACGCAGTATTTT. The J gene is TRBJ2-3, the V gene TRBV5-6; D is perhaps TRBD2 (6 bases). Trimming pared 3 bases from V and 5 bases from J, leaving 7 bases between. The CDR3 is 12 amino acids. Germline V gene data show CDR1 as SGHDT and CDR2 as YYEEEE.

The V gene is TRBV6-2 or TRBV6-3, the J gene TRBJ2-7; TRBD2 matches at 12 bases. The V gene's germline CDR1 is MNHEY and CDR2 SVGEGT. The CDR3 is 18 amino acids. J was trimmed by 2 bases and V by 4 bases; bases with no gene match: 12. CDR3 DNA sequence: TGTGCCAGCAGTTTGGGGATCGGACTAGCGGGGAAAACCTACGAGCAGTACTTC. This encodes CASSLGIGLAGKTYEQYF.

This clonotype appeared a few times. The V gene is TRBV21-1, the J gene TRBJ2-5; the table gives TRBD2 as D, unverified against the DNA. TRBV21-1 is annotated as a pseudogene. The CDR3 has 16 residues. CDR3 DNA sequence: TGTGCCAGCAGCGTCCGTTTTGGACTAGCGGGAGAGACCCAGTACTTC. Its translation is CASSVRFGLAGETQYF.